Below, 6 T cell receptor beta chains from the same sample are listed, as sequenced in a study of breast tumors, draining lymph nodes, adjacent tissues. One entry per CDR3 protein results from TCRdb running MiXCR on the multiplex PCR reads. The repertoire holds 15,000 or so distinct CDR3 sequences, with about 45% as singletons. Sequenced input: tumor-adjacent breast tissue. These receptors were obtained from a female donor with breast cancer. Some clones in this sample may be carry-over from other donors' samples.

This chain uses TRBV20-1 with TRBJ1-2, with TRBD1 matching over 8 bases. The junction had 12 bases not matched to a gene; V was cut back by 5 bases and J by 4 bases. Germline CDR1 and CDR2: DFQATT and SNEGSKA (reference sequence). CDR3 length: 15 residues. CDR3 loop: CSARPTGELGYGYTF. The DNA of the CDR3 is TGCAGTGCTCGACCGACAGGGGAGTTGGGCTATGGCTACACCTTC.

This clonotype was seen at least ten times. The J gene is TRBJ2-3, the V gene TRBV20-1; TRBD2 aligns across 9 bases. This CDR3 comprises 16 residues. CDR1 is DFQATT, CDR2 SNEGSKA, per germline (reference sequence). The J segment lost 4 bases and the V segment lost 3 bases, leaving 11 bases of the junction unmatched. The CDR3, as DNA: TGCAGTGCTAGTGCAATGCGGGGGGGCCCGGCAGATACGCAGTATTTT. Amino acids: CSASAMRGGPADTQYF.

This clonotype is medium-sized within its sample. The CDR3 sequence: CASSEPGPGVGTQYF. Here the CDR3 DNA reads TGTGCCAGCAGTGAACCGGGACCAGGCGTGGGTACGCAGTATTTT. The rearrangement uses TRBV25-1 and TRBJ2-3; D assignment may be TRBD1 or TRBD2 (5 bases each). The CDR3 is 15 amino acids. In germline, CDR1 is MGHDK, CDR2 SYGVNS. The V end lost 2 bases, the J end lost 8 bases, and 17 bases lay between the germline ends.

This chain's CDR3 is CASSLFGRGGTDTQYF. CDR3 coding DNA: TGCGCCAGCAGCTTATTCGGCAGGGGGGGCACAGATACGCAGTATTTT. The V call is TRBV5-1, the J call TRBJ2-3, with D perhaps TRBD1 (7 bases). There are 16 residues in the CDR3. Germline CDR1 SGHRS, CDR2 YFSETQ. V gave up 2 bases and J gave up 1 base, with 14 bases separating them. Combining the CDR3 with reference TRBV5-1 and TRBJ2-3 gives the whole variable domain KAGVTQTPRYLIKTRGQQVTLSCSPISGHRSVSWYQQTPGQGLQFLFEYFSETQRNKGNFPGRFSGRQFSNSRSEMNVSTLELGDSALYLCASSLFGRGGTDTQYFGPGTRLTVL.

This clonotype was seen only a few times. The gene calls are TRBV24-1 and TRBJ1-4; D is perhaps TRBD1 (6 bases). The CDR3 has 13 residues. The germline V and J ends were trimmed by 10 bases and 4 bases, with 12 bases remaining between them. From germline, CDR1 is KGHDR and CDR2 SFDVKD. The CDR3 loop is CATSAGDNEKLFF. CDR3 in DNA: TGTGCCACGTCAGCAGGGGATAATGAAAAACTGTTTTTT.

On this clonotype: A much bigger clone sits one base away, suggesting this may be a read error. This rearrangement joins TRBV20-1 to TRBJ1-1, with D unclear. This CDR3 has 13 residues. Trimming left V 6 bases short and J 0 bases short, with 11 bases between. Germline V gene data show CDR1 as DFQATT and CDR2 as SNEGSKA (reference sequence). The CDR3, as DNA: TGCAGTGCCCCGTACAGCCTGAACACTGAAGCTTTCTTT. It encodes CSAPYSLNTEAFF.